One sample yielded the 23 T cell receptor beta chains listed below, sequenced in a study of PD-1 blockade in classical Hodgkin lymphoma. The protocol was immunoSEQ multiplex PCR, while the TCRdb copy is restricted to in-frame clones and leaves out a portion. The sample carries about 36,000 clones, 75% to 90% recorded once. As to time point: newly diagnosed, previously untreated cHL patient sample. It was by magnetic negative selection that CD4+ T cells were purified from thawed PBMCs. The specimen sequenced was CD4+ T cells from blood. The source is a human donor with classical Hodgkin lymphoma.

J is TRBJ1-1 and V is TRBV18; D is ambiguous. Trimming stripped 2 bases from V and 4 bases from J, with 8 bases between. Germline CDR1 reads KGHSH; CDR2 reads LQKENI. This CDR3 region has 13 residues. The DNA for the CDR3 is TGTGCCAGCTCACCAGGTCTCGGCACTGAAGCTTTCTTT. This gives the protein CASSPGLGTEAFF.

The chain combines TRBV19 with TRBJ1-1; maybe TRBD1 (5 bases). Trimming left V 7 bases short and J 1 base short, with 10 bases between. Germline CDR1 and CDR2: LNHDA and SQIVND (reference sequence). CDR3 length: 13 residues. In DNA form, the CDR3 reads TGTGCCAGTAAACGGGGACGGAACACTGAAGCTTTCTTT. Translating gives CASKRGRNTEAFF.

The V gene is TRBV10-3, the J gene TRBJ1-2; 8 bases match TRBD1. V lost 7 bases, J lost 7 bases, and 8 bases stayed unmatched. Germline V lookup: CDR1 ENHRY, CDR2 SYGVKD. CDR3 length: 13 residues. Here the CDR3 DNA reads TGTGCCATCACCTCGGACAGGGAGGGTGGCTACACCTTC. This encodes CAITSDREGGYTF.

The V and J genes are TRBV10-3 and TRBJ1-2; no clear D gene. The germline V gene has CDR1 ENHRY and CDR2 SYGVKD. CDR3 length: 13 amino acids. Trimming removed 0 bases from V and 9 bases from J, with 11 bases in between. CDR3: CAISESQEWRYTF. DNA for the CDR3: TGTGCCATCAGTGAGTCCCAGGAATGGCGCTACACCTTC.

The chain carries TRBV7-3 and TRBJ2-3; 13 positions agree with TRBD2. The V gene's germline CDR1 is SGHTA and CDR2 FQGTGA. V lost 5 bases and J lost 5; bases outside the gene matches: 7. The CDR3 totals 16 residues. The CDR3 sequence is CASSTTSGGAKDTQYF. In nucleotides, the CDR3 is TGTGCCAGCAGCACTACTAGCGGGGGGGCGAAAGATACGCAGTATTTT.

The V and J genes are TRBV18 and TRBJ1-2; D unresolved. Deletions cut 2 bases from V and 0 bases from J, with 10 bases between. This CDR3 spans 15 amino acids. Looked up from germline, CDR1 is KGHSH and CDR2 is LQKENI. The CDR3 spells CASSPELEANYGYTF. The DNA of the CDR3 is TGTGCCAGCTCACCAGAGTTAGAAGCTAACTATGGCTACACCTTC.

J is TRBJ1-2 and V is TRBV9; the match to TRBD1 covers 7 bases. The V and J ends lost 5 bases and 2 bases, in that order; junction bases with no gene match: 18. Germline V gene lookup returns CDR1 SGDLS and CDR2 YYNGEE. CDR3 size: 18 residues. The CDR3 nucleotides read TGTGCCAGCAGAAGGGTATACTTCGACAGGGCATCCAACTATGGCTACACCTTC. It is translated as CASRRVYFDRASNYGYTF.

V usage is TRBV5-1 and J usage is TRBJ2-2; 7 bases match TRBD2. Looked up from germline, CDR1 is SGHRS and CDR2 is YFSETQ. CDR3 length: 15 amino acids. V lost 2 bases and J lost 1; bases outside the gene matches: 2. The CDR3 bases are TGCGCCAGCAGCTTTAGCGGGTTGAACACCGGGGAGCTGTTTTTT. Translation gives CASSFSGLNTGELFF.

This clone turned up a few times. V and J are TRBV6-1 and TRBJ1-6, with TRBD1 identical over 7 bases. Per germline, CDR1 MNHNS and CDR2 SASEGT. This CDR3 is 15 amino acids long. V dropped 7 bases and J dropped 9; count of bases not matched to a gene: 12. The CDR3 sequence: CASIGRTQGISPLHF. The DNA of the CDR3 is TGTGCCAGCATCGGCAGAACACAGGGGATTTCACCCCTCCACTTT.

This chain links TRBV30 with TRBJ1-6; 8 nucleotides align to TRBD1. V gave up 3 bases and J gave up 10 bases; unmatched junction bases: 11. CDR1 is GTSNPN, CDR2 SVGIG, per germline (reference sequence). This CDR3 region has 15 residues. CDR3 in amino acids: CAWSPRGRDGSPLHF. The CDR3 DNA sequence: TGTGCCTGGAGCCCCAGGGGGCGCGACGGATCACCCCTCCACTTT.

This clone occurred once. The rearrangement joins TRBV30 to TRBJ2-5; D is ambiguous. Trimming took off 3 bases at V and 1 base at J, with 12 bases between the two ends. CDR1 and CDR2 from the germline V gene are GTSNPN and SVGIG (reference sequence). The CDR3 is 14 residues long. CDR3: CAWSPGGGQETQYF. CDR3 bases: TGTGCCTGGAGCCCTGGCGGCGGCCAAGAGACCCAGTACTTC.

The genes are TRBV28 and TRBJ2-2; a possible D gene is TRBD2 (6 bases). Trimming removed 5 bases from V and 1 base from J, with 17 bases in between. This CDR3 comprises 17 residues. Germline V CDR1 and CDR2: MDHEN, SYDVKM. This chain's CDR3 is CASSPTRDSLNTGELFF. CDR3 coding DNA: TGTGCCAGCAGTCCTACTCGGGACTCCTTGAACACCGGGGAGCTGTTTTTT.

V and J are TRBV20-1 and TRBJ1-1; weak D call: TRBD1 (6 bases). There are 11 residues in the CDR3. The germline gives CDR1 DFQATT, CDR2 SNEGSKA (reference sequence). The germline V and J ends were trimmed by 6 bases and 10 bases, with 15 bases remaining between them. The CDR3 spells CSASTGARAFF. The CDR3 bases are TGCAGTGCCTCAACGGGGGCAAGAGCTTTCTTT.

The CDR3 is CASSYSAQGSQPQHF. In DNA, the CDR3 is TGTGCCAGCAGTTACTCGGCCCAGGGCAGCCAGCCCCAGCATTTT. The chain couples TRBV6-5 to TRBJ1-5; TRBD1 might be the D (5 bases). Germline V gene sequence: CDR1 MNHEY, CDR2 SVGAGI. V dropped 0 bases and J dropped 7 bases, with 13 bases sitting between them. This CDR3 spans 15 amino acids.

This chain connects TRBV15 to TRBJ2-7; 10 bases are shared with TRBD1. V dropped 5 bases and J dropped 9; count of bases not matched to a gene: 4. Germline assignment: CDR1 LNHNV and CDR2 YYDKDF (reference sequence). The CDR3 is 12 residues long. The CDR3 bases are TGTGCCACCAGCGGACAGGGGGTAGGGCAGTACTTC. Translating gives CATSGQGVGQYF.

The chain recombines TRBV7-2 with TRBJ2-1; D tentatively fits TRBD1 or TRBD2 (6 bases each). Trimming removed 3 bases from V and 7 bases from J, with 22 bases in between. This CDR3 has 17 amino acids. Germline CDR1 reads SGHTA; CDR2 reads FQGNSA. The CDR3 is CASSFLGGRGERNEQFF. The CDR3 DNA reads TGTGCCAGCAGCTTCTTAGGGGGGCGAGGGGAGAGGAATGAGCAGTTCTTC.

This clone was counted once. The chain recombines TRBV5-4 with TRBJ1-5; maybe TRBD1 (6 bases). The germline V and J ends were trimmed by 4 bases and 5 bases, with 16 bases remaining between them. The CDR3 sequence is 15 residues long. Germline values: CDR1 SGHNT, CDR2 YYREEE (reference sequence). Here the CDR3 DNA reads TGTGCCAGCAGCCCCAACAGGGCCCACCATCAGCCCCAGCATTTT. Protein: CASSPNRAHHQPQHF.

The CDR3 bases are TGTGCCATCACCAAGACACCGGGACTCCCGACCGACAATGAGCAGTTCTTC. Encoded protein: CAITKTPGLPTDNEQFF. The V and J genes are TRBV10-3 and TRBJ2-1; TRBD2 might be the D (6 bases). The germline CDR1 and CDR2 sequences are ENHRY and SYGVKD. V lost 7 bases, J lost 5 bases, and 24 bases lay in between. The CDR3 spans 17 residues.

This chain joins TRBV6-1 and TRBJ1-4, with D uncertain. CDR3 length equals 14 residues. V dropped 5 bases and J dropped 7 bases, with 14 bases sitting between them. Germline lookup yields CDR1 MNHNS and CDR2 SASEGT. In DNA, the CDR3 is TGTGCCAGCAGTCAAGGAGGGAACGGTGAAAAACTGTTTTTT. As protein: CASSQGGNGEKLFF.

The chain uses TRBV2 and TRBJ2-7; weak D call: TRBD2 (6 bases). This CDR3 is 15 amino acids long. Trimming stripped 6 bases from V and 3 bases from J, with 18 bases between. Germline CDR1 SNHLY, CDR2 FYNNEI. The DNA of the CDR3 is TGTGCCAGCAGGTTGGGAGGACACAATCTCTACGAGCAGTACTTC. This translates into CASRLGGHNLYEQYF. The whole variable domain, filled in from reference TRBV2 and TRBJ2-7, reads EPEVTQTPSHQVTQMGQEVILRCVPISNHLYFYWYRQILGQKVEFLVSFYNNEISEKSEIFDDQFSVERPDGSNFTLKIRSTKLEDSAMYFCASRLGGHNLYEQYFGPGTRLTVT.

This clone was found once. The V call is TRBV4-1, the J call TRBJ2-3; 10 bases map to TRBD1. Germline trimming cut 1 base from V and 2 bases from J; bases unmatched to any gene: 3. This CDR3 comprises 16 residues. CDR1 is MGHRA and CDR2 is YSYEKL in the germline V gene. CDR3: CASSQGDRGSTDTQYF. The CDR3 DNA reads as TGCGCCAGCAGCCAAGGGGACAGGGGATCCACAGATACGCAGTATTTT.

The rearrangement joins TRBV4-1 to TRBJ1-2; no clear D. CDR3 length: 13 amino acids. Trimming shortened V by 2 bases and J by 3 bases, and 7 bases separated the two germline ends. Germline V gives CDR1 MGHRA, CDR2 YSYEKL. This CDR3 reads CASSQQLYYGYTF. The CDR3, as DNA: TGCGCCAGCAGCCAACAGCTATACTATGGCTACACCTTC.

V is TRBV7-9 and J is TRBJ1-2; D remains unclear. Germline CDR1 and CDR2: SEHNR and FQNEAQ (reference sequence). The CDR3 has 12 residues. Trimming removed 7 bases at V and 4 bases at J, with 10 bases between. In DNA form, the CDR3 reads TGTGCCAGCACCGCAGGTTCCTATGGCTACACCTTC. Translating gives CASTAGSYGYTF.